This T cell receptor (beta chain) derives from a study of T cell responses to AZD1222 COVID-19 vaccine. The CDR3 sequence is 17 residues long. Germline V gives CDR1 MDHEN, CDR2 SYDVKM. Trimming took 5 bases from V and 1 from J, leaving 18 bases between them. General study findings and limits: Mostly white British, mostly female donors; authors suggested clonal diversity may be underestimated.

TCRdb's table, derived via immunoSEQ multiplex PCR, lists solely in-frame clones and lacks some. The data contain just over 150,000 clones, roughly nine tenths of them singletons. The sample holds one count of this clone. Antigen unknown. Sequences were derived from peripheral blood, sampled after recovery from COVID-19. This receptor was taken from an adult who had recovered from COVID-19. The J gene is TRBJ1-5, the V gene TRBV28; possibly TRBD1 for D (5 bases). The CDR3 reads CASSDATGDVSNQPQHF. The CDR3, as DNA: TGTGCCAGCAGTGATGCAACGGGGGATGTGAGCAATCAGCCCCAGCATTTT.